Listed here are 16 T cell receptor beta chains from one sample, sequenced in a study of blood T cells in healthy people across ages. Then a second PCR, running about 6 to 11 cycles, was carried out with a sample-barcoded 5' primer and a J-beta primer mix. TCRdb reprocessed the 5' RACE reads with MiXCR, giving one entry per CDR3 protein. The profile shows approximately 800,000 distinct CDR3 sequences, 53% of them singletons. The sequencing sample was made of blood. The receptors come from a man of 80 years or more in good health.

This chain connects TRBV2 to TRBJ2-7; D remains ambiguous. Germline V CDR1 and CDR2: SNHLY, FYNNEI. The V end lost 6 bases, the J end lost 0 bases, and 18 bases lay between the germline ends. This CDR3 is 16 amino acids long. CDR3 protein: CASSEVLARISYEQYF. The CDR3 bases are TGTGCCAGCAGCGAGGTTTTGGCTAGGATCTCCTACGAGCAGTACTTC. The entire variable domain, with the rest obtained from reference TRBV2 and TRBJ2-7, is as follows: EPEVTQTPSHQVTQMGQEVILRCVPISNHLYFYWYRQILGQKVEFLVSFYNNEISEKSEIFDDQFSVERPDGSNFTLKIRSTKLEDSAMYFCASSEVLARISYEQYFGPGTRLTVT.

This clonotype has only a few counts. The V and J genes are TRBV6-5 and TRBJ2-1; 12 nucleotides align to TRBD2. The V gene's germline CDR1 is MNHEY and CDR2 SVGAGI. CDR3 length equals 19 residues. V trimming: 0 bases; J trimming: 3 bases; junction bases outside the gene matches: 9. Here the CDR3 DNA reads TGTGCCAGCAGTTACTCGAGGACTAGCGGGACCACATTCTACAATGAGCAGTTCTTC. Encoded protein: CASSYSRTSGTTFYNEQFF.

The gene calls are TRBV5-1 and TRBJ1-2; 7 nucleotides align to TRBD1. The J segment lost 6 bases and the V segment lost 4 bases, leaving 9 bases of the junction unmatched. This CDR3 comprises 14 residues. Germline V gene lookup returns CDR1 SGHRS and CDR2 YFSETQ. CDR3 DNA: TGCGCCAGCAGCCCCGGGACAGCTAGGGATGGCTACACCTTC. Encoded protein: CASSPGTARDGYTF.

This chain joins TRBV6-1 and TRBJ2-7; TRBD1 matches 7 bases. Trimming removed 5 bases from V and 0 bases from J; junction bases left unmatched: 16. The CDR3 is made up of 18 amino acids. The germline V gene encodes CDR1 MNHNS and CDR2 SASEGT. DNA for the CDR3: TGTGCCAGCAGTCCATTCTCACTACAGGGGCGGAGCTCCTACGAGCAGTACTTC. Its protein is CASSPFSLQGRSSYEQYF.

The gene calls are TRBV7-8 and TRBJ2-7, with D perhaps matching TRBD2 (5 bases). The CDR3 is 14 residues long. The germline V gene encodes CDR1 SGHVS and CDR2 FQNEAQ. Trimming left V 5 bases short and J 3 bases short, with 14 bases between. CDR3 DNA: TGTGCCAGCAGCATGCCGGCTAGCAGCTACGAGCAGTACTTC. It translates to CASSMPASSYEQYF.

The rearrangement uses TRBV12-5 and TRBJ2-7; D unresolved. This CDR3 spans 15 amino acids. Germline values: CDR1 LGHNT, CDR2 FRNRAP. The V and J ends lost 5 bases and 5 bases respectively, with 19 bases between them. CDR3 residues: CASGPTKSQSHEQYF. In DNA, the CDR3 is TGTGCTAGTGGTCCTACTAAATCTCAGTCCCACGAGCAGTACTTC.

There are a few counts of this clonotype. J is TRBJ2-5 and V is TRBV4-2, with D tentatively TRBD1 (6 bases). CDR1 and CDR2 (germline): LGHNA, YNFKEQ. The CDR3 is 13 residues long. V dropped 5 bases and J dropped 7 bases, with 14 bases sitting between them. CDR3: CASSVGGAGTQYF. The CDR3 DNA reads as TGTGCCAGCAGCGTAGGGGGAGCCGGGACCCAGTACTTC.

V usage is TRBV29-1 and J usage is TRBJ1-2, with D hard to call. With 3 bases removed from V and 5 bases from J, the gap between germline ends came to 10 bases. CDR1 is SQVTM and CDR2 is ANQGSEA in the germline V gene. CDR3 length: 12 residues. For the CDR3, the DNA is TGCAGCGTTGAGACCCGATCTTATGGCTACACCTTC. Protein: CSVETRSYGYTF.

This clonotype was seen at least ten times. This sequence joins TRBV10-1 and TRBJ2-1, with a weak D call TRBD1 (6 bases). Trimming left V 9 bases short and J 0 bases short, with 18 bases between. In germline, CDR1 is WNHNN, CDR2 SYGVQD (reference sequence). CDR3 length: 16 residues. The chain's CDR3 is CARGKQGSHSYNEQFF. As DNA, the CDR3 is TGCGCCAGGGGCAAACAGGGATCTCACTCCTACAATGAGCAGTTCTTC.

The chain couples TRBV29-1 to TRBJ1-2, with no clear D. Germline V gives CDR1 SQVTM, CDR2 ANQGSEA. The CDR3 has 13 amino acids. V was trimmed by 1 base and J by 4 bases, leaving 10 bases between them. CDR3 sequence: CSVEGQALYGYTF. As DNA, the CDR3 is TGCAGCGTTGAAGGGCAGGCTCTCTATGGCTACACCTTC.

The rearrangement uses TRBV7-2 and TRBJ2-4, with TRBD2 matching 11 bases. The junction had 4 bases not matched to a gene; V was cut back by 3 bases and J by 6 bases. The germline gives CDR1 SGHTA, CDR2 FQGNSA. This CDR3 comprises 15 residues. The CDR3 nucleotides read TGTGCCAGCAGCTTTAGCGGGAGGGACGGAAACATTCAGTACTTC. This translates into CASSFSGRDGNIQYF.

This clonotype has only a few counts. The chain uses TRBV6-5 and TRBJ2-7; 11 nucleotides align to TRBD2. The CDR3 is 16 residues long. V was pared by 2 bases and J by 2 bases, with 5 bases of the junction left unmatched. The germline V gene has CDR1 MNHEY and CDR2 SVGAGI. In DNA form, the CDR3 reads TGTGCCAGCAGTTACCTCCTTAGCGGGAGGGCCTACGAGCAGTACTTC. Translation gives CASSYLLSGRAYEQYF.

J is TRBJ2-1 and V is TRBV13, with TRBD1 as a possible D gene (5 bases). Germline CDR1 PRHDT, CDR2 FYEKMQ (reference sequence). The V end lost 4 bases, the J end lost 0 bases, and 10 bases lay between the germline ends. CDR3 length equals 15 residues. The CDR3 region is CASSWFDSSYNEQFF. CDR3 nucleotide sequence: TGTGCCAGCAGCTGGTTTGACAGCTCCTACAATGAGCAGTTCTTC.

V and J are TRBV18 and TRBJ2-2; D is undetermined. Trimming pared 3 bases from V and 0 bases from J, leaving 8 bases between. Germline loops: CDR1 KGHSH, CDR2 LQKENI. The CDR3 totals 15 residues. The CDR3 sequence is CASSPIQANTGELFF. The CDR3 DNA sequence: TGTGCCAGCTCACCGATACAAGCGAACACCGGGGAGCTGTTTTTT. Drawing the rest from reference TRBV18 and TRBJ2-2, the complete variable domain is NAGVMQNPRHLVRRRGQEARLRCSPMKGHSHVYWYRQLPEEGLKFMVYLQKENIIDESGMPKERFSAEFPKEGPSILRIQQVVRGDSAAYFCASSPIQANTGELFFGEGSRLTVL.

The chain is built from TRBV6-2 or TRBV6-3 and TRBJ1-2, with a possible D match to TRBD1 (5 bases). CDR1 is MNHEY and CDR2 is SVGEGT in the germline V gene. The CDR3 runs to 13 residues. V gave up 8 bases and J gave up 7 bases, with 17 bases separating them. CDR3: CASLSGTGRGYTF. The CDR3 nucleotides read TGTGCCAGCTTGTCCGGGACGGGCCGTGGCTACACCTTC.

The rearrangement joins TRBV2 to TRBJ2-1; D possibly corresponds to TRBD2 (6 bases). The CDR3 covers 19 residues. Germline V lookup: CDR1 SNHLY, CDR2 FYNNEI. V lost 8 bases to trimming and J lost 8 bases, with 34 bases between them. This CDR3 is CASGRLRLLATSTGDEQFF. CDR3 DNA: TGTGCCAGCGGCCGCTTGAGGTTGCTAGCGACAAGTACTGGGGATGAGCAGTTCTTC.